The text below deals with one TCR beta chain. Authors' methods: Quantification of nucleated cells was approximated via reference gene primer amplification. The assay was immunoSEQ multiplex PCR, and TCRdb's table has in-frame clones only and misses some. That table supplies the V and J calls and clone size; D and trimming were determined from the DNA. Of under 300,000 clones listed, about 85% are singletons. These data belong to a study of blood T cell repertoires in COVID-19. The age range of participants was 18 to 89 years, with residence in some 25 US areas. This clonotype originated in a woman aged 45-65 years who had been exposed to COVID-19. Sequencing used PBMCs or T cells enriched from blood (not recorded which).

CDR3 bases: TGTGCCAGCAGCCTACCTAAACCTAGGGGGACTGAAGCTTTCTTT. Encoded protein: CASSLPKPRGTEAFF. This chain links TRBV28 with TRBJ1-1, with D perhaps matching TRBD1 (6 bases). Trimming left V 6 bases short and J 5 bases short, with 19 bases between. The CDR3 consists of 15 residues. CDR1 and CDR2 (germline): MDHEN, SYDVKM.